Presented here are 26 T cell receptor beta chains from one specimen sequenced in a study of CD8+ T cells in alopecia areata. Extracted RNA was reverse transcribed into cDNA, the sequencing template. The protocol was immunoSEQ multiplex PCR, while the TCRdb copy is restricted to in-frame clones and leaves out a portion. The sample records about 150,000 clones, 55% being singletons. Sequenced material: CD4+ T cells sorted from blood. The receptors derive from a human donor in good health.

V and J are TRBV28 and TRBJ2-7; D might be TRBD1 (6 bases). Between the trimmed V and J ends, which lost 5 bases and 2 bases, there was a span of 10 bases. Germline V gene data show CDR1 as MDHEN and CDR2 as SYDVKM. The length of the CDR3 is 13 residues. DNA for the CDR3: TGTGCCAGCAGTGCCAGGGGACCCTACGAGCAGTACTTC. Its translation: CASSARGPYEQYF.

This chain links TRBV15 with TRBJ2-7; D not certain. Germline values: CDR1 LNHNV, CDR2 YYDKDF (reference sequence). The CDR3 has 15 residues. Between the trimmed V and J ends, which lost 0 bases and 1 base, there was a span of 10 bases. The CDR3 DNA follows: TGTGCCACCAGCAGAGATCTACCTTGGTCCTACGAGCAGTACTTC. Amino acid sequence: CATSRDLPWSYEQYF.

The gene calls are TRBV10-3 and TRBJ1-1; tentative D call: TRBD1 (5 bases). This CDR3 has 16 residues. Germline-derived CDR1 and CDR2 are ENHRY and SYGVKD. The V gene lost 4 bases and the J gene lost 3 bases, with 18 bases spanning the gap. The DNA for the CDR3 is TGTGCCATCAGTGCACAACCGGGACTTGGGGACACTGAAGCTTTCTTT. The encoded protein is CAISAQPGLGDTEAFF.

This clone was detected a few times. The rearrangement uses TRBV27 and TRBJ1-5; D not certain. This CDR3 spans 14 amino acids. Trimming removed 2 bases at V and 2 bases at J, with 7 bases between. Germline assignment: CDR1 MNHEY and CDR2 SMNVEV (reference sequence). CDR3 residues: CASSLRIGNQPQHF. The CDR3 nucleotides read TGTGCCAGCAGTTTAAGGATCGGCAATCAGCCCCAGCATTTT.

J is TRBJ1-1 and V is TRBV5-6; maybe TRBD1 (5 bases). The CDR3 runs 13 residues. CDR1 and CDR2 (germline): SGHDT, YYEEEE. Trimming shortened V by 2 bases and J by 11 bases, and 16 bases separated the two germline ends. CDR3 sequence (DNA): TGTGCCAGCAGCTTTGGACCCGTCGGGACGGCTTTCTTT. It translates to CASSFGPVGTAFF.

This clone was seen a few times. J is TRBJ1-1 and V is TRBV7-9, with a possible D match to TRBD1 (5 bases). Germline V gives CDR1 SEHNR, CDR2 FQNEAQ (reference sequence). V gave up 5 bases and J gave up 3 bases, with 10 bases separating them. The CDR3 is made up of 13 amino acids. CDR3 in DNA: TGTGCCAGCAGCGACGGAGGGGACACTGAAGCTTTCTTT. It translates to CASSDGGDTEAFF.

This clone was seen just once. The CDR3 DNA sequence: TGCGCCAGCAGCCCTTTAGGACAGGGAAAAACTGAAGCTTTCTTT. It encodes CASSPLGQGKTEAFF. The chain employs TRBV4-1 and TRBJ1-1, with 8 bases fitting TRBD1. V lost 4 bases and J lost 5; bases outside the gene matches: 9. CDR3 length: 15 residues. CDR1 and CDR2 from the germline V gene are MGHRA and YSYEKL.

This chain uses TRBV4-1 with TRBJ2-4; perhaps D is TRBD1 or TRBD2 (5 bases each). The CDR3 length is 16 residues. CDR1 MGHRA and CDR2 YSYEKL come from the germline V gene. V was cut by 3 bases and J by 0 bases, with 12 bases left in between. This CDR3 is CASSHDSGTAKNIQYF. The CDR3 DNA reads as TGCGCCAGCAGCCACGACTCCGGGACAGCCAAAAACATTCAGTACTTC.

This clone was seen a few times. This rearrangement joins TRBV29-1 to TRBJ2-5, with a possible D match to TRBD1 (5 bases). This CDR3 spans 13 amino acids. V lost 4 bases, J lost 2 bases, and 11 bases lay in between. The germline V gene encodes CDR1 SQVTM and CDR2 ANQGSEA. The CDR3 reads CSVVRDSQETQYF. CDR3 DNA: TGCAGCGTTGTAAGAGACAGTCAAGAGACCCAGTACTTC.

This CDR3 is CSAGSRRDEQFF. The CDR3, as DNA: TGCAGCGCAGGCTCCCGGCGGGATGAGCAGTTCTTC. The chain carries TRBV29-1 and TRBJ2-1; possibly TRBD2 for D (5 bases). CDR1 and CDR2 (germline): SQVTM, ANQGSEA. The CDR3 has 12 residues. The V and J ends lost 7 bases and 8 bases respectively, with 15 bases between them.

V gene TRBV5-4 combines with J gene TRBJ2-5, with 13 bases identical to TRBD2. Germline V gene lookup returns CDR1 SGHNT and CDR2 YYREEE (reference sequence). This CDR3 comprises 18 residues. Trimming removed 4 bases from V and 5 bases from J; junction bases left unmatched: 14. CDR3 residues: CASSPSAGLAGVGETQYF. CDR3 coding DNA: TGTGCCAGCAGCCCGAGCGCTGGACTAGCGGGAGTTGGGGAGACCCAGTACTTC.

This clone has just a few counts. The CDR3 DNA reads TGCGCCAGCAGCCAACCTCCTGACAGGGTCGATGGCTACACCTTC. Translation gives CASSQPPDRVDGYTF. The chain links TRBV4-1 to TRBJ1-2; TRBD1 aligns across 7 bases. CDR1 is MGHRA and CDR2 is YSYEKL in the germline V gene. This CDR3 region has 15 residues. V dropped 2 bases and J dropped 6; count of bases not matched to a gene: 9.

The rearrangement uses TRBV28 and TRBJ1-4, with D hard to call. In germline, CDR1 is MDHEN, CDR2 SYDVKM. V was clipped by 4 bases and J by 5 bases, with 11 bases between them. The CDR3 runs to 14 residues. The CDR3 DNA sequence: TGTGCCAGCAGTTCCCCCCCACAAAATGAAAAACTGTTTTTT. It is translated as CASSSPPQNEKLFF. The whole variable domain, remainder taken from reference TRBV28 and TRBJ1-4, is DVKVTQSSRYLVKRTGEKVFLECVQDMDHENMFWYRQDPGLGLRLIYFSYDVKMKEKGDIPEGYSVSREKKERFSLILESASTNQTSMYLCASSSPPQNEKLFFGSGTQLSVL.

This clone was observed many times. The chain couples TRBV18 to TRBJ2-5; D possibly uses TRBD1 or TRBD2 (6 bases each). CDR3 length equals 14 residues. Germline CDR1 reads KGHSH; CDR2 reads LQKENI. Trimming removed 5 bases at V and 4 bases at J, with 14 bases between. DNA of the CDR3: TGTGCCAGCTCAGATCTCCCGGGGGCAGAGACCCAGTACTTC. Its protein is CASSDLPGAETQYF.

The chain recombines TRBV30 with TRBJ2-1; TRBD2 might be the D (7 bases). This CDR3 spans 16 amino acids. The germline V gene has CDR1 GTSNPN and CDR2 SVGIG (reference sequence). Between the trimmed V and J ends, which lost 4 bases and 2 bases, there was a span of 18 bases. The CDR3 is CAWISVGGRPYNEQFF. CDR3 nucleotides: TGTGCCTGGATCTCCGTGGGGGGGCGCCCCTACAATGAGCAGTTCTTC. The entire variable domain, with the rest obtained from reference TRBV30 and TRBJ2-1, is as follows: SQTIHQWPATLVQPVGSPLSLECTVEGTSNPNLYWYRQAAGRGLQLLFYSVGIGQISSEVPQNLSASRPQDRQFILSSKKLLLSDSGFYLCAWISVGGRPYNEQFFGPGTRLTVL.

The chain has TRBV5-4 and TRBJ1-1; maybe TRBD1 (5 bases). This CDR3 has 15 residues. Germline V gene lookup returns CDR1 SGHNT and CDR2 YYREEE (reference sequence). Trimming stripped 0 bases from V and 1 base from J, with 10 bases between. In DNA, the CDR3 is TGTGCCAGCAGCTTGGAAGGCGGACAGAACACTGAAGCTTTCTTT. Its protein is CASSLEGGQNTEAFF.

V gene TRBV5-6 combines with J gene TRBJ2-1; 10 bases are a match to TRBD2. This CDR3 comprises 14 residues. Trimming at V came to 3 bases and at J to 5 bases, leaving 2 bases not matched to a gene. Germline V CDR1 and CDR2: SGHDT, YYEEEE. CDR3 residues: CASSSGLANNEQFF. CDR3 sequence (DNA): TGTGCCAGCAGCTCGGGACTAGCGAACAATGAGCAGTTCTTC. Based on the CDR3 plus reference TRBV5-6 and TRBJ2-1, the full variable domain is DAGVTQSPTHLIKTRGQQVTLRCSPKSGHDTVSWYQQALGQGPQFIFQYYEEEERQRGNFPDRFSGHQFPNYSSELNVNALLLGDSALYLCASSSGLANNEQFFGPGTRLTVL.

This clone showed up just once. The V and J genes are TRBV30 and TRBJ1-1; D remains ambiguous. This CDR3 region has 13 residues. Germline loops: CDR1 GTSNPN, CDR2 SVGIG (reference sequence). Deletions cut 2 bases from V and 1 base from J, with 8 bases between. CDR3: CAWSRSGNTEAFF. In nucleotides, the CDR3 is TGTGCCTGGAGTAGATCCGGGAACACTGAAGCTTTCTTT.

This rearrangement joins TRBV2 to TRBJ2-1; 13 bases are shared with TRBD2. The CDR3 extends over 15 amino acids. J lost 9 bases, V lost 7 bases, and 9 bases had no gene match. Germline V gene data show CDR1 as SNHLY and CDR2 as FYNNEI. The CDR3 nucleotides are TGTGCCAGCACACAACTAGCGGGAGGGTCTGGTGAGCAGTTCTTC. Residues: CASTQLAGGSGEQFF.

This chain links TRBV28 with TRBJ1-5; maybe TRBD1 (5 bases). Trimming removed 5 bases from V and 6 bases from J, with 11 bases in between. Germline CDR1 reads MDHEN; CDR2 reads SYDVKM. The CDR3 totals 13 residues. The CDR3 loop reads CASSRGRGQPQHF. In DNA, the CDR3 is TGTGCCAGCAGTCGGGGAAGGGGTCAGCCCCAGCATTTT.

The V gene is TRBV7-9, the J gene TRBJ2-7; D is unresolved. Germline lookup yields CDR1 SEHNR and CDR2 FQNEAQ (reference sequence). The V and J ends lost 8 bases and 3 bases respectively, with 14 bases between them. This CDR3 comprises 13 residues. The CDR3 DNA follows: TGTGCCAGCGAGATTGGGGTAGGCTACGAGCAGTACTTC. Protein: CASEIGVGYEQYF.

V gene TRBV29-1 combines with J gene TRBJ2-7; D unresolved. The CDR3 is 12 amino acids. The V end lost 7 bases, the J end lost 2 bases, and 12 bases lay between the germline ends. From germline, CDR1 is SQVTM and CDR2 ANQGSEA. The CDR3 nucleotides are TGCAGCGGCGTAACAGAGGCCTACGAGCAGTACTTC. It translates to CSGVTEAYEQYF.

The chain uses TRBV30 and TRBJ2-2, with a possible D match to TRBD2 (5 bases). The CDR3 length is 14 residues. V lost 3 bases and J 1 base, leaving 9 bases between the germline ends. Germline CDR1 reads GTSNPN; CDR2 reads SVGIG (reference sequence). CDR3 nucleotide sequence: TGTGCCTGGAGGGAGGCGGGGAACACCGGGGAGCTGTTTTTT. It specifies CAWREAGNTGELFF.

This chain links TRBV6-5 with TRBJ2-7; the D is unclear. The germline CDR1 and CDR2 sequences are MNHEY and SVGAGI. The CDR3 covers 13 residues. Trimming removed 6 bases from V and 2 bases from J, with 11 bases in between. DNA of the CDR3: TGTGCCAGCAGGAGAGAATCAACCTACGAGCAGTACTTC. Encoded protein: CASRRESTYEQYF.

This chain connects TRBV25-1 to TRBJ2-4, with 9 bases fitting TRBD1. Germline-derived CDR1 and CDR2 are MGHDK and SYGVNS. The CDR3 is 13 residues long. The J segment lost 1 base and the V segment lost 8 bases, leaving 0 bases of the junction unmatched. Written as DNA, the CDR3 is TGTGCCAGCGGACAGGGGGCCAAAAACATTCAGTACTTC. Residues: CASGQGAKNIQYF.

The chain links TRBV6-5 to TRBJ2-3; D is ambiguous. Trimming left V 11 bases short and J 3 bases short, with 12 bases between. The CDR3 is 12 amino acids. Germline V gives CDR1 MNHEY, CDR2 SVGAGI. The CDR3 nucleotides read TGTGCCGGGCCGGTCCGAACAGATACGCAGTATTTT. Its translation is CAGPVRTDTQYF.